This TCR beta chain was retrieved from a study of breast tumors, draining lymph nodes, adjacent tissues. General observations from the study: Data fit most tumor T cells coming from lymph node, expanding in tumor. Data only fit, rather than demonstrated, lymph node origin of most tumor T cells. Luminal-like breast cancer showed significantly higher tumor–nontumor repertoire similarity than basal-like.

MiXCR was run by TCRdb on the multiplex PCR reads, yielding one entry per CDR3 protein. This sample yields more than 85,000 distinct CDR3 sequences, of which about 20% are seen a single time; roughly 1.2% belongs to the top ten. Axillary draining lymph nodes of breast cancer patients supplied the node samples. For this clonotype: What it recognizes is unknown.

This sequence was found in a female donor with breast cancer. Some clones in this sample may be carry-over from other donors' samples. The sample consisted of axillary lymph node tissue.

The DNA for the CDR3 is TGTGCCAGCAGTCGACACTCCCGGGAGCAAGAGACCCAGTACTTC. As protein: CASSRHSREQETQYF. The genes are TRBV7-2 and TRBJ2-5; a weak D match, TRBD2 (6 bases). The germline CDR1 and CDR2 sequences are SGHTA and FQGNSA. This CDR3 contains 15 residues. V lost 6 bases and J lost 2, with 16 bases in between.